This TCR beta chain is from a study of CD8 T cells in ankylosing spondylitis. The V gene's germline CDR1 is SNHLY and CDR2 FYNNEI. The CDR3 consists of 13 residues. V lost 4 bases and J 4 bases, leaving 10 bases between the germline ends. TCRdb passed the 5' RACE reads through MiXCR, listing each CDR3 protein once. Among a few hundred thousand distinct CDR3 sequences, about a fifth were seen once, and the ten largest hold 3.5%. The sequencing sample was made of blood, either unsorted or a sorted T cell fraction (not recorded which). The chain combines TRBV2 with TRBJ1-1, with a weak D call TRBD1 (6 bases). The source is a female donor with ankylosing spondylitis or in good health (not recorded which). The CDR3 DNA follows: TGTGCCAGCAGTGTTCGGACAGCCACTGAAGCTTTCTTT. It is translated as CASSVRTATEAFF.